This T cell receptor (beta chain) derives from a study of vaccination and CD4 T cells after COVID-19. The CDR3 is 15 amino acids. Germline V gives CDR1 LNHDA, CDR2 SQIVND (reference sequence). The V gene end was trimmed by 3 bases and the J gene end by 6 bases; junction bases not matched to a gene: 7. Study-wide points: Convalescent patients' vaccine-specific clones were spike mono-reactive in 304 of 307 cases.

Cultured CD4+ T-cell DNA underwent Oncomine TCR Beta short-read sequencing. One entry per CDR3 protein, called by TCRdb with MiXCR from the PCR reads. The repertoire holds 13,000 to 15,000 distinct CDR3 sequences, with roughly 50% as singletons. Specified treatment: roughly ten-day PBMC culture with coronavirus spike peptide pools or control peptides (ViraFEST assay). Peptide-pool expansion of antigen-specific T cells preceded TCR sequencing in ViraFEST. A word on this clonotype: The antigen is unknown.

The rearrangement joins TRBV19 to TRBJ2-1; 8 positions match TRBD1. Sequencing was carried out using CD4+ T cells from blood, cultured in vitro. This TCR was recovered from a human donor who had recovered from COVID-19. This CDR3 reads CASSIITGTGNEQFF. The CDR3 DNA sequence: TGTGCCAGTAGTATCATCACCGGGACAGGCAATGAGCAGTTCTTC.